The 10 T cell receptor beta chains reported below all come from one sample, sequenced in a study of blood T cell repertoires in COVID-19. The protocol was immunoSEQ multiplex PCR, while the TCRdb copy is restricted to in-frame clones and leaves out a portion. The table has around 300,000 clones, roughly nine tenths seen once. Sequences were obtained from peripheral blood. Receptor source: a man between 45 and 60 years old with acute or convalescent COVID-19.

The chain has TRBV5-5 and TRBJ1-1; D call uncertain. V shed 2 bases and J shed 7 bases, with 12 bases lying between them. Germline CDR1 and CDR2: SGHKS and YYEKEE (reference sequence). This CDR3 is 13 amino acids long. The CDR3 nucleotides are TGTGCCAGCAGCTTAGTCCTAATTAATGAAGCTTTCTTT. It yields the protein CASSLVLINEAFF.

J is TRBJ2-7 and V is TRBV11-3, with D possibly TRBD1 on 5 matching bases. This CDR3 is built from 13 residues. Between the trimmed V and J ends, which lost 2 bases and 3 bases, there was a span of 8 bases. Germline lookup yields CDR1 SGHNT and CDR2 YENEEA. CDR3 sequence: CASSLRRGYEQYF. The CDR3 DNA reads as TGTGCCAGCAGCTTACGAAGGGGCTACGAGCAGTACTTC.

V usage is TRBV3-1 (or the pseudogene TRBV3-2) and J usage is TRBJ1-6; D is ambiguous. The V end lost 1 base, the J end lost 9 bases, and 13 bases lay between the germline ends. Germline loops: CDR1 LGHDT, CDR2 YNNKEL (reference sequence). The CDR3 length is 15 residues. The CDR3 protein is CASSQGVKVTSPLHF. In nucleotides, the CDR3 is TGTGCCAGCAGCCAAGGAGTTAAAGTTACTTCACCCCTCCACTTT.

DNA of the CDR3: TGTGCCAGCATTAAATCGGGGAGGGCGGGTGGCTACACCTTC. Protein: CASIKSGRAGGYTF. V and J are TRBV19 and TRBJ1-2; no definite D call. CDR3 size: 14 residues. The germline V and J ends were trimmed by 9 bases and 7 bases, with 21 bases remaining between them. Per the germline V gene, CDR1 is LNHDA and CDR2 is SQIVND (reference sequence). Supplemented by reference TRBV19 and TRBJ1-2, the full variable domain reads DGGITQSPKYLFRKEGQNVTLSCEQNLNHDAMYWYRQDPGQGLRLIYYSQIVNDFQKGDIAEGYSVSREKKESFPLTVTSAQKNPTAFYLCASIKSGRAGGYTFGSGTRLTVV.

This clone was found a few times. V and J are TRBV11-2 and TRBJ2-5; 8 bases are shared with TRBD2. CDR3 size: 16 residues. V lost 2 bases and J lost 3; bases outside the gene matches: 8. Germline CDR1 SGHAT, CDR2 FQNNGV. Here the CDR3 DNA reads TGTGCCAGCAGCTTAACCCCCGGGAGGGGCAAAGAGACCCAGTACTTC. This translates into CASSLTPGRGKETQYF.

This chain uses TRBV19 with TRBJ2-5; the D gene is possibly TRBD1 (5 bases). The CDR3 consists of 13 residues. Per the germline V gene, CDR1 is LNHDA and CDR2 is SQIVND (reference sequence). V lost 4 bases and J lost 1, with 7 bases in between. CDR3 loop: CASSTRVQETQYF. CDR3 DNA sequence: TGTGCCAGTAGTACCAGGGTCCAAGAGACCCAGTACTTC.

J is TRBJ1-6 and V is TRBV10-1; D is possibly TRBD1 (5 bases). The CDR3 is 12 amino acids. Germline assignment: CDR1 WNHNN and CDR2 SYGVQD (reference sequence). V was clipped by 3 bases and J by 10 bases, with 7 bases between them. CDR3 in amino acids: CASSDGGSPLHF. The CDR3 nucleotides read TGCGCCAGCAGTGACGGGGGATCACCCCTCCACTTT.

The chain links TRBV24-1 to TRBJ1-5; 9 positions match TRBD1. The V segment lost 2 bases and the J segment 5 bases; nucleotides outside the gene matches: 6. The CDR3 is 16 amino acids. CDR1 and CDR2 (germline): KGHDR, SFDVKD. CDR3 nucleotides: TGTGCCACCAGTGATTCCCGGGGACAGGGACATCAGCCCCAGCATTTT. The encoded protein is CATSDSRGQGHQPQHF.

The table lists this clone with a count of one. The chain links TRBV30 to TRBJ1-2; TRBD1 might be the D (6 bases). CDR3 length: 14 residues. Germline CDR1 GTSNPN, CDR2 SVGIG (reference sequence). The germline V and J ends were trimmed by 0 bases and 4 bases, with 12 bases remaining between them. CDR3 in amino acids: CAWSVGQGTYGYTF. In DNA form, the CDR3 reads TGTGCCTGGAGTGTAGGGCAGGGGACCTATGGCTACACCTTC.

In its sample, this clone was seen a few times. The chain combines TRBV4-2 with TRBJ2-1; D may be TRBD2 (6 bases). Trimming shortened V by 0 bases and J by 2 bases, and 11 bases separated the two germline ends. CDR1 and CDR2 (germline): LGHNA, YNFKEQ. This CDR3 spans 16 amino acids. This CDR3 is CASSQDSEGTYNEQFF. CDR3 DNA: TGTGCCAGCAGCCAAGACTCGGAGGGGACCTACAATGAGCAGTTCTTC.